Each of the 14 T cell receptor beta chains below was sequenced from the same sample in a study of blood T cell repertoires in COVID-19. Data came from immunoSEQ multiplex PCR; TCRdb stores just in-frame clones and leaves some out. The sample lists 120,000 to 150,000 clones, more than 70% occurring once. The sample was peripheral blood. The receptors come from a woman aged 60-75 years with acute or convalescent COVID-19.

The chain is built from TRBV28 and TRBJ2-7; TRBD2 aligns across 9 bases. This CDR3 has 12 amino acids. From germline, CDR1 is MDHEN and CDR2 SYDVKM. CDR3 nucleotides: TGTGCAATAGCGGGGGTCACCTACGAGCAGTACTTC. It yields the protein CAIAGVTYEQYF. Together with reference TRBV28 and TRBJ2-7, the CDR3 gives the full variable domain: DVKVTQSSRYLVKRTGEKVFLECVQDMDHENMFWYRQDPGLGLRLIYFSYDVKMKEKGDIPEGYSVSREKKERFSLILESASTNQTSMYLCAIAGVTYEQYFGPGTRLTVT.

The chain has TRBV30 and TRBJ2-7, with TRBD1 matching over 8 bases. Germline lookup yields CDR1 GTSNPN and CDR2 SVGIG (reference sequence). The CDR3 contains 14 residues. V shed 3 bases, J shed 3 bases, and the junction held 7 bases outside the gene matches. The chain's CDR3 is CAWSRTGSYYEQYF. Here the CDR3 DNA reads TGTGCCTGGAGCCGGACAGGGAGCTACTACGAGCAGTACTTC. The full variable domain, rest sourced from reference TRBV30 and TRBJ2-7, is SQTIHQWPATLVQPVGSPLSLECTVEGTSNPNLYWYRQAAGRGLQLLFYSVGIGQISSEVPQNLSASRPQDRQFILSSKKLLLSDSGFYLCAWSRTGSYYEQYFGPGTRLTVT.

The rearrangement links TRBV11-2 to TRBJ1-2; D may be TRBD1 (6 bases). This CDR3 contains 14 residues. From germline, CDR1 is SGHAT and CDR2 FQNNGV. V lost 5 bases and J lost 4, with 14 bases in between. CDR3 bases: TGTGCCAGCAGCATACAGACAGGACCCTATGGCTACACCTTC. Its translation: CASSIQTGPYGYTF.

The CDR3 region is CASSQANRAPGYTF. The CDR3 DNA reads as TGCGCCAGCAGCCAAGCGAACAGGGCCCCTGGCTACACCTTC. This chain uses TRBV4-3 with TRBJ1-2, with D possibly TRBD1 on 6 matching bases. CDR3 length: 14 amino acids. CDR1 and CDR2 (germline): LGHNA, YSLEER. V lost 1 base and J 7 bases, leaving 13 bases between the germline ends.

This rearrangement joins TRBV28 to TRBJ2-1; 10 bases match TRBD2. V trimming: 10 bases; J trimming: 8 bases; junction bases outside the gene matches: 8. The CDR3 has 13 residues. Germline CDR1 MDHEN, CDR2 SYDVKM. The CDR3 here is CATRSGGAHEQFF. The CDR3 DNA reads TGTGCCACTCGGAGCGGGGGGGCCCATGAGCAGTTCTTC.

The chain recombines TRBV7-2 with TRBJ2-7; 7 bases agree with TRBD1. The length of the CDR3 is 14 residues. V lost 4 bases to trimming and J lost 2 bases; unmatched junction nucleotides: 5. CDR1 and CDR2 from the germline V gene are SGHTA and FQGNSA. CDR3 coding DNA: TGTGCCAGCAGCTACCGACAGGGACCCTACGAGCAGTACTTC. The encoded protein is CASSYRQGPYEQYF.

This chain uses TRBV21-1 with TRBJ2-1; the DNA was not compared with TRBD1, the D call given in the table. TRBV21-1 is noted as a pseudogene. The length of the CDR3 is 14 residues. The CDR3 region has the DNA TGTGCCAGCAGCCTGGGACAGGGGGACAATGAGCAGTTCTTC. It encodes CASSLGQGDNEQFF.

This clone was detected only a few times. The CDR3 here is CASSQRGGDLIGYTF. Here the CDR3 DNA reads TGCGCCAGCAGCCAGAGGGGAGGGGACCTAATTGGCTACACCTTC. This sequence joins TRBV4-1 and TRBJ1-2, with TRBD1 as a possible D gene (5 bases). Germline V gives CDR1 MGHRA, CDR2 YSYEKL. With 3 bases removed from V and 7 bases from J, the gap between germline ends came to 18 bases. The CDR3 spans 15 residues.

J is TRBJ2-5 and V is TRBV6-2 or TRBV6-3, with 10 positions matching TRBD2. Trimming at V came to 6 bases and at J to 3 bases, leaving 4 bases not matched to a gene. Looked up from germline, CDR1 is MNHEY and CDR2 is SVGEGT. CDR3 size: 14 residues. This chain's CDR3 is CASSLLAGEETQYF. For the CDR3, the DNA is TGTGCCAGCAGCCTCCTAGCGGGGGAAGAGACCCAGTACTTC.

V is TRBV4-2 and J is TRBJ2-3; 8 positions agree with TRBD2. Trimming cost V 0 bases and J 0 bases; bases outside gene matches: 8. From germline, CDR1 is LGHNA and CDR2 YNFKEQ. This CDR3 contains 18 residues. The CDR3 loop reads CASSQEISSGASTDTQYF. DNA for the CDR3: TGTGCCAGCAGCCAAGAAATTAGTAGCGGGGCTAGCACAGATACGCAGTATTTT.

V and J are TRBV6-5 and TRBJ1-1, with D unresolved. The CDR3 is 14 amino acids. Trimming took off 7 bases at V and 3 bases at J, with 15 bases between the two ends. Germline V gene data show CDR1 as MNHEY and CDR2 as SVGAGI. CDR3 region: CASTEPGLDTEAFF. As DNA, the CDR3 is TGTGCCAGCACCGAGCCGGGTTTGGACACTGAAGCTTTCTTT.

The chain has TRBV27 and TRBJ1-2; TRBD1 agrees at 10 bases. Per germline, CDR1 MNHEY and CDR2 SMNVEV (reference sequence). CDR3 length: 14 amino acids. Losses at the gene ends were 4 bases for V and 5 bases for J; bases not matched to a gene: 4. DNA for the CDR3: TGTGCCAGCAGTTCCGGGACAGGGGCATATGGCTACACCTTC. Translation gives CASSSGTGAYGYTF.

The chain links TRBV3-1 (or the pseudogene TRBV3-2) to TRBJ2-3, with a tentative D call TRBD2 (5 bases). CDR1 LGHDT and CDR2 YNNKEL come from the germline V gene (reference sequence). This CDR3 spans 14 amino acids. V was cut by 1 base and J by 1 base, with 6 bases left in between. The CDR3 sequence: CASSQGRGTDTQYF. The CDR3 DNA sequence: TGTGCCAGCAGCCAAGGGCGGGGCACAGATACGCAGTATTTT.

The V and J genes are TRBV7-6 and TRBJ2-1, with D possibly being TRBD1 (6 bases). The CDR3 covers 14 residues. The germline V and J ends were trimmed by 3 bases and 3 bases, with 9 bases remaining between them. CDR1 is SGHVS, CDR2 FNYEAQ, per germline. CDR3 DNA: TGTGCCAGCAGCTTCCCAGGGGTCTACAATGAGCAGTTCTTC. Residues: CASSFPGVYNEQFF.